The source of this T cell receptor beta chain is a study of T cell responses to AZD1222 COVID-19 vaccine. Study-level findings and limits: The number of AZD1222 recipients seropositive at baseline was only five to seven. Spike-specific TCR breadth rose after two AZD1222 doses, and depth rose as well.

This clone was counted once. Its antigen remains unknown. The CDR3 has 15 amino acids. Germline lookup yields CDR1 MRHNA and CDR2 SNTAGT. With 4 bases removed from V and 1 base from J, the gap between germline ends came to 13 bases. Sequenced by immunoSEQ multiplex PCR; TCRdb stores in-frame clones only, minus some. The table includes approximately 150,000 clones, roughly 92% detected once. This clonotype was obtained from an adult in good health. The specimen comprised peripheral blood, sampled on day 0 of AZD1222 vaccination. The V call is TRBV6-4, the J call TRBJ1-1; D remains unclear. The CDR3 is CASSATTGGNTEAFF. Written as DNA, the CDR3 is TGTGCCAGCAGTGCCACAACGGGCGGGAACACTGAAGCTTTCTTT.